This TCR beta chain was identified in a study of blood T cell repertoires in COVID-19. Study overall: Samples came from the United States, Italy and Spain, spanning acute and convalescent COVID-19. In each case, the material was cDNA or gDNA derived from T cells, B-cell-depleted T cells, or PBMCs.

In the authors' workflow: Amplification from reference gene primers served as the basis for estimated nucleated cell counts. Sequencing was performed with immunoSEQ multiplex PCR; in TCRdb, only in-frame clones are kept and a portion is missing. The D gene and trimming were derived from the DNA, and the V and J assignments and clone size from that table. This table has roughly 96,000 clones, roughly 87% appearing once. Trimming took off 4 bases at V and 5 bases at J, with 19 bases between the two ends. Germline V CDR1 and CDR2: SGHDT, YYEEEE. CDR3 size: 15 residues. This sequence joins TRBV5-6 and TRBJ2-7; possibly TRBD1 for D (6 bases). The sequenced sample was peripheral blood. The TCR was taken from a man older than 75 with acute or convalescent COVID-19. The CDR3 DNA follows: TGTGCCAGCAGCAACATGGGGACCCAGGGGAACGAGCAGTACTTC. It is translated as CASSNMGTQGNEQYF.